Listed below are T cell receptor beta chains from one sample, sequenced in a study of T cell clonotyping in hematopoietic cell transplantation. Sequenced by immunoSEQ multiplex PCR; TCRdb stores in-frame clones only, minus some. The sample yields some 50,000 clones, approximately 82% seen once. The input for sequencing was peripheral blood mononuclear cells, taken before stem cell transplant. The source of these receptors is a man between 60 and 70 years old with myelodysplastic syndrome. Some clones in this sample may be carry-over from other donors' samples. Each CDR3 is given without its conserved first and last residue.

v_call	j_call	cdr3_length	cdr3_aa
TRBV7-2	TRBJ2-1	11	ASSSVADFRQF
TRBV30	TRBJ1-1	10	ASGLLGTEAF
TRBV23-1	TRBJ1-5	16	ASSQSRTGENSNQPQH
TRBV2	TRBJ1-5	14	ASGGDRGYSNQPQH
TRBV4-3	TRBJ1-1	13	ASSSHLGQNTEAF
TRBV6-4	TRBJ1-2	11	ASSQGASHGYT
TRBV20-1	TRBJ1-3	9	SARSGNTIY
TRBV4-3	TRBJ1-4	13	ASSQPGDLLEKLF
TRBV7-9	TRBJ1-2	12	ASSPGTSRGSYT
TRBV4-3	TRBJ1-2	12	ASSQGREGYGYT
TRBV28	TRBJ1-5	15	ASSLPAGSYSNQPQH
TRBV11-2	TRBJ2-2	12	ASSLGGGTGELF
TRBV5-1	TRBJ1-6	10	ASSFQGSPLH
TRBV7-3	TRBJ2-7	12	ASSSGTGAEQQY
TRBV6-1	TRBJ1-2	13	ASSTSGGAGYGYT
TRBV7-8	TRBJ2-3	13	ASSKDRVQTDTQY
TRBV7-3	TRBJ1-5	12	ASPWGYSNQPQH
TRBV4-3	TRBJ2-7	14	ASSQDYGSGSYEQY
TRBV29-1	TRBJ1-1	11	SVEGRLNTEAF
TRBV28	TRBJ2-7	12	ASRGTGPSYEQY
TRBV29-1	TRBJ2-1	11	SVEGTVYNEQF
TRBV11-3	TRBJ2-1	14	ASSPSRGSSYNEQF
TRBV11-2	TRBJ1-2	16	ASSLGPSSVGTNYGYT
TRBV5-6	TRBJ2-1	11	ASSLGQGYEQF
TRBV28	TRBJ1-2	13	ASSSPGQGAYGYT
TRBV7-9	TRBJ1-2	13	ASSLTDRGREGYT
TRBV28	TRBJ1-4	10	ASSLAGEKLF
TRBV18	TRBJ1-4	13	ASSLAGSANEKLF
TRBV4-2	TRBJ2-4	14	ASSQARAGGPNIQY
TRBV28	TRBJ2-3	13	ASSRGRFSTDTQY
TRBV6-1	TRBJ2-3	13	ASSEAPGYTDTQY
TRBV4-3	TRBJ1-2	14	ASSQDVTSGTYGYT